Listed below are T cell receptor beta chains from one sample, sequenced in a study of T cell changes during pregnancy in multiple sclerosis. Sequenced by immunoSEQ multiplex PCR; TCRdb stores in-frame clones only, minus some. The table includes 55,000 to 80,000 clones, approximately 93% detected once. Here the sequenced sample was CD8+ T cells from peripheral blood mononuclear cells, taken in the second trimester of pregnancy. The receptors were sampled from a female donor with multiple sclerosis, enrolled in a pregnancy study. CDR3s include the opening cysteine and the closing phenylalanine or tryptophan. A D gene is named only where the DNA matches it firmly. For some rows the clone size is stated as once, few or many, or as a class when expanded; others skip it.

clone_size j_call v_call d_call cdr3_nt cdr3_aa
once TRBJ1-5 TRBV7-2 NA TGTGCCAGCAGCTTAGTGTGGGGGGGTAGCAATCAGCCCCAGCATTTT CASSLVWGGSNQPQHF
NA TRBJ1-2 TRBV9 NA TGTGCCAGCAGCGTAGCTAGGAGGGGCTCCAATGGCTACACCTTC CASSVARRGSNGYTF
NA TRBJ2-7 TRBV6-6 NA TGTGCCAGCAGTTACTCGCCAGGGGATTCCTACGAGCAGTACTTC CASSYSPGDSYEQYF
NA TRBJ1-1 TRBV9 TRBD1 TGTGCCAGCAGCGCTTACAGGGGGAACACTGAAGCTTTCTTT CASSAYRGNTEAFF
NA TRBJ2-7 TRBV28 TRBD2 TGTGCCAGCCAGCGGGGGATTGGAGCCTCCTACGAGCAGTACTTC CASQRGIGASYEQYF
NA TRBJ2-7 TRBV5-6 TRBD2 TGTGCCAGCAGCACGACTAGCGGGGTCCATCTGGAGCAGTACTTC CASSTTSGVHLEQYF
NA TRBJ2-1 TRBV12-1 NA TGTGCCAGCAACGCACCCAGCGGGAATTACAATGAGCAGTTCTTC CASNAPSGNYNEQFF
NA TRBJ2-7 TRBV9 NA TGTGCCAGCAGCCTCGGACAGACCTACGAGCAGTACTTC CASSLGQTYEQYF
NA TRBJ2-1 TRBV7-8 TRBD2 TGTGCCAGCAGCTTTAGCGGGAGCCACGACAATGAGCAGTTCTTC CASSFSGSHDNEQFF
NA TRBJ2-2 TRBV4-2 NA TGTGCCAGCAGCCAAGCCCAGGCCCCCGGGGAGCTGTTTTTT CASSQAQAPGELFF